Following are 19 T cell receptor beta chains from one sample sequenced in a study of blood T cells in healthy people across ages. The use of a sample-barcoded 5' primer and a J-beta primer mix characterized a second PCR of about 7 to 12 cycles. TCRdb used MiXCR to reprocess the 5' RACE reads, holding one entry per CDR3 protein. Of roughly 2 million distinct CDR3 sequences in the sample, roughly 52% are singletons; the top ten hold roughly 2.1%. The sample consisted of blood. These receptors all come from a woman between 40 and 50 years old in good health.

This chain links TRBV29-1 with TRBJ2-2; 7 bases match TRBD1. V trimming: 5 bases; J trimming: 2 bases; junction bases outside the gene matches: 5. CDR3 size: 14 residues. Germline V gene data show CDR1 as SQVTM and CDR2 as ANQGSEA. CDR3 sequence: CSVLGTDNTGELFF. As DNA, the CDR3 is TGCAGCGTTCTGGGGACAGACAACACCGGGGAGCTGTTTTTT.

The rearrangement joins TRBV28 to TRBJ1-2; D is possibly TRBD1 (5 bases). Germline V gives CDR1 MDHEN, CDR2 SYDVKM. The V and J ends lost 4 bases and 4 bases respectively, with 13 bases between them. The CDR3 loop spans 14 amino acids. The CDR3 DNA is TGTGCCAGCAGTTGGCAGGGAGGCCTCTATGGCTACACCTTC. Translation: CASSWQGGLYGYTF.

V gene TRBV4-1 combines with J gene TRBJ2-3; 11 nucleotides agree with TRBD2. Trimming took 3 bases from V and 0 from J; bases not matched to a gene: 8. Germline lookup yields CDR1 MGHRA and CDR2 YSYEKL. This CDR3 has 18 amino acids. This CDR3 reads CASSQQIAGGLSTDTQYF. The DNA of the CDR3 is TGCGCCAGCAGCCAGCAAATAGCGGGGGGGCTGAGCACAGATACGCAGTATTTT.

The rearrangement links TRBV19 to TRBJ1-1, with a tentative D call TRBD1 (5 bases). V lost 7 bases, J lost 1 base, and 7 bases lay in between. Germline V gene sequence: CDR1 LNHDA, CDR2 SQIVND (reference sequence). The CDR3 contains 12 residues. CDR3 DNA: TGTGCCAGTAAAACAGGGAACACTGAAGCTTTCTTT. Residues: CASKTGNTEAFF.

The chain couples TRBV9 to TRBJ2-3; TRBD2 matches 9 bases. CDR1 SGDLS and CDR2 YYNGEE come from the germline V gene. The CDR3 is made up of 18 amino acids. V shed 5 bases and J 8 bases; nucleotides not matched to a gene: 21. The CDR3 sequence: CASSHPRIAGDSTGTQYF. For the CDR3, the DNA is TGTGCCAGCAGTCATCCAAGGATAGCGGGGGATTCCACTGGTACGCAGTATTTT.

The chain uses TRBV2 and TRBJ2-7; 8 positions match TRBD2. With V trimmed by 3 bases and J by 6 bases, 10 bases remained unmatched. This CDR3 is built from 15 residues. The germline CDR1 and CDR2 sequences are SNHLY and FYNNEI. CDR3 DNA: TGTGCCAGCAGTGAGACGGGACTAGGCGGCGGCGAGCAGTACTTC. Amino acid sequence: CASSETGLGGGEQYF.

This clonotype was seen a few times. The chain employs TRBV20-1 and TRBJ2-4, with 8 bases identical to TRBD2. TRBJ2-7 matches the DNA end more closely, so the J call is doubtful. The germline gives CDR1 DFQATT, CDR2 SNEGSKA (reference sequence). This CDR3 spans 18 amino acids. Written as DNA, the CDR3 is TGCAGTGCTAGAGGCTCGCTCGGTAGGGGACTAGTTCGTTACGAGCAGTACTTC. Residues: CSARGSLGRGLVRYEQYF.

The V call is TRBV5-1, the J call TRBJ2-5, with a weak D call TRBD2 (5 bases). This CDR3 contains 13 residues. The germline V gene encodes CDR1 SGHRS and CDR2 YFSETQ. V was cut by 9 bases and J by 1 base, with 13 bases left in between. Here the CDR3 DNA reads TGCGCCACCGCGTTGAGCGGCCAAGAGACCCAGTACTTC. Residues: CATALSGQETQYF.

J is TRBJ2-1 and V is TRBV12-3 or TRBV12-4; possibly TRBD1 or TRBD2 for D (6 bases each). The CDR3 has 12 amino acids. V lost 6 bases and J 14 bases, leaving 17 bases between the germline ends. The DNA for the CDR3 is TGTGCCAGCAGCCGTAGGGGGGAAGGGAAGTTCTTC. Protein product: CASSRRGEGKFF.

The chain employs TRBV12-3 or TRBV12-4 and TRBJ1-1; D possibly corresponds to TRBD1 (6 bases). The V gene lost 5 bases and the J gene lost 2 bases, with 12 bases spanning the gap. The CDR3 runs 14 residues. The CDR3 nucleotides are TGTGCCAGCAGTCTGGACAGATTTAACACTGAAGCTTTCTTT. It codes for CASSLDRFNTEAFF.

This clonotype appeared a few times. The chain is built from TRBV12-3 or TRBV12-4 and TRBJ2-5; TRBD2 is a possible D gene (6 bases). Trimming removed 6 bases from V and 1 base from J, with 9 bases in between. The CDR3 spans 13 residues. Here the CDR3 DNA reads TGTGCCAGCAGCCGGGAGATCCAAGAGACCCAGTACTTC. It codes for CASSREIQETQYF.

This clonotype was detected a few times. The chain carries TRBV6-2 or TRBV6-3 and TRBJ2-1; D tentatively reads TRBD1 or TRBD2 (6 bases each). The J call is doubtful: the DNA matches TRBJ2-7 better. Germline V gene sequence: CDR1 MNHEY, CDR2 SVGEGT. CDR3 length: 15 residues. CDR3 amino acids: CASSYVRGAYNEQYF. In DNA, the CDR3 is TGTGCCAGCAGTTACGTTAGGGGGGCCTACAATGAGCAGTACTTC.

Notes on this clonotype: A junction boundary mismatches the germline segment, possibly from a read error. This rearrangement joins TRBV6-5 to TRBJ2-7, with D perhaps TRBD1 or TRBD2 (5 bases each). Germline loops: CDR1 MNHEY, CDR2 SVGAGI. The CDR3 covers 14 residues. CDR3 coding DNA: TGTGCCCGCAGTGAGGGTGGGGGCTCCTACGAGCAGTACTTC. This translates into CARSEGGGSYEQYF.

CDR3 coding DNA: TGTGCCAGCAGCTTAACCGGTTTTAGTGAGCAGTACTTC. As protein: CASSLTGFSEQYF. The gene calls are TRBV7-2 and TRBJ2-7; no firm D call. CDR1 is SGHTA, CDR2 FQGNSA, per germline. V was trimmed by 2 bases and J by 7 bases, leaving 12 bases between them. The CDR3 is 13 amino acids.

As regards this clonotype: Relative to the germline gene, one junction end is altered; a read error may explain this. The chain uses TRBV5-1 and TRBJ2-5; D might be TRBD1 (6 bases). CDR3 length: 14 residues. Germline V gives CDR1 SGHRS, CDR2 YFSETQ. The CDR3 protein is CASSLRDTQETPYF. In DNA, the CDR3 is TGCGCCAGCAGCCTCCGGGACACCCAAGAGACCCCGTACTTC. Using reference TRBV5-1 and TRBJ2-5 for the parts outside the CDR3, the full variable domain is KAGVTQTPRYLIKTRGQQVTLSCSPISGHRSVSWYQQTPGQGLQFLFEYFSETQRNKGNFPGRFSGRQFSNSRSEMNVSTLELGDSALYLCASSLRDTQETPYFGPGTRLLVL.

The J gene is TRBJ2-1, the V gene TRBV27; 7 nucleotides align to TRBD2. The CDR3 has 15 residues. Germline lookup yields CDR1 MNHEY and CDR2 SMNVEV (reference sequence). With V trimmed by 4 bases and J by 5 bases, 8 bases remained unmatched. The CDR3 loop is CASSSSAGSNNEQFF. In DNA, the CDR3 is TGTGCCAGCAGTTCCTCAGCGGGGTCGAACAATGAGCAGTTCTTC.

This clonotype showed up just a few times. The rearrangement joins TRBV20-1 to TRBJ2-3; 7 bases map to TRBD2. CDR1 and CDR2 from the germline V gene are DFQATT and SNEGSKA (reference sequence). CDR3 length equals 14 residues. The junction had 9 bases not matched to a gene; V was cut back by 5 bases and J by 4 bases. The CDR3 DNA reads TGCAGTGCTTTGGAGACTAGCTCCCCAGATACGCAGTATTTT. Encoded protein: CSALETSSPDTQYF.

V gene TRBV20-1 combines with J gene TRBJ1-5; no reliable D call. CDR1 is DFQATT, CDR2 SNEGSKA, per germline (reference sequence). Trimming took 4 bases from V and 1 from J, leaving 11 bases between them. This CDR3 comprises 14 residues. The CDR3 DNA reads as TGCAGTGCTACCGGTGCCAGGAGCAATCAGCCCCAGCATTTT. This codes for CSATGARSNQPQHF.

The rearrangement uses TRBV4-2 and TRBJ2-2; no reliable D call. The V gene lost 1 base and the J gene lost 8 bases, with 11 bases spanning the gap. Per the germline V gene, CDR1 is LGHNA and CDR2 is YNFKEQ. The CDR3 covers 14 residues. The CDR3 DNA is TGTGCCAGCAGCCAAGTAGCCTCCGTGGGGGAGCTGTTTTTT. It is translated as CASSQVASVGELFF.